This TCR beta chain was captured by sequencing in a study of T cells in Graves' hyperthyroidism and ophthalmopathy. Study findings and constraints: Blood also carried most thyroid clonotypes expanded above 0.001. Before onset, by a median of approximately 6.8 months, the model predicted ophthalmopathy.

A remark on this clonotype: Antigen unknown. This may be a read error, as it is one base from a much larger clone.

Researchers amplified the TCR beta CDR3 regions from RNA transcripts. The HTBI primer set drove a first-round RT-PCR of the TCR CDR3. TCRdb re-called the multiplex PCR reads through MiXCR, storing one row per CDR3 protein. This table has 350,000 to 400,000 distinct CDR3 sequences, approximately 13% appearing once. Absent ophthalmopathy progression within 18 months defined stable Graves' hyperthyroidism. This CDR3 has 11 amino acids. Trimming left V 10 bases short and J 5 bases short, with 8 bases between. The specimen sequenced was blood. This sequence originates from a woman in her fifties or sixties with Graves' hyperthyroidism. The chain combines TRBV12-3 or TRBV12-4 with TRBJ2-2; D unclear. CDR3 sequence (DNA): TGTGCCAACACCCTTACCGGGGAGCTGTTTTTT. The encoded protein is CANTLTGELFF.